This is a list of T cell receptor beta chains from one sample in a study of beta chain features in type 1 diabetes. TCRdb's table, derived via immunoSEQ multiplex PCR, lists solely in-frame clones and lacks some. The sample records 810,000 or so clones, roughly a sixth being singletons. The sample was naive CD4+ T cells from blood. These receptors were taken from a woman younger than 35 in good health. Each CDR3 is given with its conserved first and last residue. The D gene is left open where the match is weak. Some rows mark clone size as missing; the rest say once, few, many or name a class of expanded clone.

TRBJ2-1 few - TRBV18 CASSPLATGLYNEQFF TGTGCCAGCTCACCATTAGCGACGGGCCTCTACAATGAGCAGTTCTTC
TRBJ2-2 - TRBD2 TRBV19 CASNGLRDYTLNTGELFF TGTGCCAGTAACGGCCTAAGGGACTACACGCTGAACACCGGGGAGCTGTTTTTT
TRBJ2-5 few - TRBV27 CASSPPNQETQYF TGTGCCAGCAGTCCGCCCAATCAAGAGACCCAGTACTTC
TRBJ1-3 - - TRBV25-1 CASSDLTGGNTIYF TGTGCCAGCAGTGATTTGACAGGTGGAAACACCATATATTTT
TRBJ2-2 - TRBD1 TRBV18 CASSPRTGQTGELFF TGTGCCAGCTCACCCAGGACAGGGCAGACCGGGGAGCTGTTTTTT
TRBJ2-1 - - TRBV7-3 CASSLTGPTGNEQFF TGTGCCAGCAGCTTAACCGGTCCAACCGGAAATGAGCAGTTCTTC
TRBJ2-1 - - TRBV7-3 CASSLSGGTTNEQFF TGTGCCAGCAGCTTAAGTGGCGGGACGACCAATGAGCAGTTCTTC
TRBJ2-2 few TRBD2 TRBV7-2 CASSLLAATGELFF TGTGCCAGCAGCTTGCTAGCGGCCACCGGGGAGCTGTTTTTT
TRBJ1-5 - - TRBV6-1 CASTQGGNSNQPQHF TGTGCCAGCACTCAAGGGGGGAATAGCAATCAGCCCCAGCATTTT
TRBJ2-7 few TRBD2 TRBV5-1 CASSLLGLAGATYEQYF TGCGCCAGCAGCTTGTTGGGACTAGCGGGAGCCACCTACGAGCAGTACTTC
TRBJ1-1 - - TRBV6-5 CASSRLTGFKTEAFF TGTGCCAGCAGCCGATTAACAGGGTTTAAGACTGAAGCTTTCTTT
TRBJ2-5 few - TRBV5-5 CASSQMGMTGTQYF TGTGCCAGCAGCCAGATGGGGATGACTGGGACCCAGTACTTC
TRBJ1-5 - - TRBV6-5 CAISESLYQPQHF TGTGCCATCAGTGAAAGTTTGTATCAGCCCCAGCATTTT
TRBJ2-2 - - TRBV9 CASSVVGGSRSGELFF TGTGCCAGCAGCGTAGTGGGCGGATCTCGGTCCGGGGAGCTGTTTTTT
TRBJ2-5 - - TRBV29-1 CSVVRDRKEETQYF TGCAGCGTTGTACGCGATCGTAAAGAAGAGACCCAGTACTTC
TRBJ2-4 many - TRBV10-3 CAISGLGGLDIQYF TGTGCCATCAGTGGGCTAGGTGGTTTAGACATTCAGTACTTC
TRBJ1-4 few TRBD1 TRBV6-4 CASSDRTGPNEKLFF TGTGCCAGCAGTGACCGGACAGGCCCAAATGAAAAACTGTTTTTT
TRBJ2-7 - - TRBV5-1 CASSLYRRSYEQYF TGCGCCAGCAGCTTGTACAGACGGTCCTACGAGCAGTACTTC
TRBJ2-1 - - TRBV10-2 CASAAGPYNEQFF TGCGCCAGCGCGGCCGGGCCATACAATGAGCAGTTCTTC
TRBJ2-2 - - TRBV7-9 CASSLDAGFGELFF TGTGCCAGCAGCTTGGACGCGGGTTTCGGGGAGCTGTTTTTT
TRBJ2-1 - - TRBV5-1 CASSFGSQSYNEQFF TGCGCCAGCAGCTTCGGTAGCCAATCCTACAATGAGCAGTTCTTC
TRBJ2-6 few - TRBV28 CASSLQGLISGANVLTF TGTGCCAGCAGTTTACAGGGGCTGATCTCTGGGGCCAACGTCCTGACTTTC
TRBJ2-3 - TRBD2 TRBV9 CASSVGTSGTDTQYF TGTGCCAGCAGCGTAGGAACTAGCGGCACAGATACGCAGTATTTT
TRBJ2-1 - - TRBV28 CASRNRERTTKSSYNEQFF TGTGCCAGCAGAAACAGGGAGCGGACGACCAAGAGCTCCTACAATGAGCAGTTCTTC
TRBJ2-5 - TRBD1 TRBV5-4 CASSYRGIGETQYF TGTGCCAGCAGCTACAGGGGAATTGGAGAGACCCAGTACTTC
TRBJ2-7 - TRBD2 TRBV7-2 CASSFTSSGLFSYEQYF TGTGCCAGCAGCTTCACATCTAGCGGCCTATTCTCCTACGAGCAGTACTTC